This T cell receptor beta chain emerged from a study of blood T cell repertoires in COVID-19 (dated by TCRdb to about 2020). About the investigation overall: Collaborator samples came from the United States, Italy and Spain and covered acute and convalescent phases of COVID-19. Where available, HLA class I and class II types were taken from metadata supplied by the sample provider and were not determined by assay-based typing. A de-identified subject ID, COVID-19 status, age in years and sex were almost always included in the sample metadata. Samples came from the ongoing ImmuneRACE study (first 160 participants) plus 1,254 subjects from 6 global collaborators. The prospective study material was composed of cDNA or gDNA derived from T cells, B-cell-depleted T cells, or PBMCs. A freely available public database, intended as a resource for researchers studying the immune response to SARS-CoV-2, is where the repertoires were released. Subjects who had been exposed to COVID-19, were actively infected with it, or had recovered from it provided the deeply sampled blood TCRbeta repertoires that made up the dataset. The research as a whole found: The amount of clinical and demographic metadata varied by source and participant and was provided uncurated.

TCRbeta CDR3 regions were amplified from genomic DNA by means of the immunoSEQ Assay, a bias-controlled multiplex PCR. Under the source paper's analysis protocol: The number of nucleated cells in each sample was estimated from the amplification of reference gene primers within the assay. Sequence reads were collapsed and filtered to measure the absolute abundance of every unique TCRbeta CDR3 rearrangement. Productive Simpson clonality was computed per sample as the square root of Simpson's diversity index over productive rearrangements. The table comes from immuneACCESS by way of TCRdb, which keeps in-frame sequences with V and J called. Part of the clones is missing from these tables; in studies checked, under half for an unresolved V gene and the rest for unknown reasons. The V and J calls and the clone size are those of that table, but D and trimming were determined from the DNA. A total of under 300,000 clones appear in this sample, 87% of them only once. About 6% of the sample goes to the ten largest clones.

Including cysteine and phenylalanine, the CDR3 has 15 amino acids. Only the CDR3 portion is preserved as DNA: 45 bases, with reading frame beginning at the first base. Trimmed from V: 4 bases; trimmed from J: 6 bases; junction bases lacking a gene match: 3. CDR1 is given as ENHRY and CDR2 as SYGVKD, both from the germline V gene. On this clone: The antigen it binds to is not known. Base qualities were left out, and no much larger clone turns up one base away.

In the prospective study, participants were 18 to 89 years old, resided in under 30 geographic areas of the United States, and were enrolled through a virtual design. In the prospective study, participants were assigned to cohorts based on the clinical history participants reported in a screening survey and a study questionnaire. Mobile phlebotomists in the prospective study collected whole blood, serum and a nasopharyngeal or oropharyngeal swab from every participant. Prospective study participants could optionally give additional blood draws and questionnaires over an approximately two-month period. Before DNA extraction, prospective study blood samples were shipped either frozen or at room temperature.

The sequence is built from TRBV10-3 and TRBJ2-1; 13 central bases correspond to TRBD2. This TCR came from a woman aged 25 to 39 with acute COVID-19. Sequencing used PBMCs or T cells enriched from blood (not recorded which). The sequenced DNA is TGTGCCATCAGTGCGGGGACTAGCGGGGTCAATGAGCAGTTCTTC. Its protein reads: CAISAGTSGVNEQFF.